This record looks at one T cell receptor (beta chain) sequence and its context. Its antigen is not known. Germline V gene sequence: CDR1 DFQATT, CDR2 SNEGSKA (reference sequence). V trimming: 4 bases; J trimming: 7 bases; junction bases outside the gene matches: 12. This CDR3 has 14 amino acids. This record belongs to a study of response to subunit inactivated influenza vaccine. TCRdb used MiXCR to reprocess the RT-PCR reads, holding one entry per CDR3 protein. The sample carries about 190,000 distinct CDR3 sequences, roughly an eighth recorded once. Findings and caveats of the study: The authors proposed limited new T cell recruitment per seasonal influenza vaccination.

This TCR was recovered from a man between 45 and 60 years old who received an inactivated influenza vaccine. Source: CD8+ T cells sorted from PBMCs, taken more than 4 days after vaccination. The genes are TRBV20-1 and TRBJ1-1; 7 nucleotides align to TRBD1. The CDR3 nucleotides are TGCAGTGCTACGGGAACAGGGGCCACGGGTGAAGCTTTCTTT. Protein: CSATGTGATGEAFF.